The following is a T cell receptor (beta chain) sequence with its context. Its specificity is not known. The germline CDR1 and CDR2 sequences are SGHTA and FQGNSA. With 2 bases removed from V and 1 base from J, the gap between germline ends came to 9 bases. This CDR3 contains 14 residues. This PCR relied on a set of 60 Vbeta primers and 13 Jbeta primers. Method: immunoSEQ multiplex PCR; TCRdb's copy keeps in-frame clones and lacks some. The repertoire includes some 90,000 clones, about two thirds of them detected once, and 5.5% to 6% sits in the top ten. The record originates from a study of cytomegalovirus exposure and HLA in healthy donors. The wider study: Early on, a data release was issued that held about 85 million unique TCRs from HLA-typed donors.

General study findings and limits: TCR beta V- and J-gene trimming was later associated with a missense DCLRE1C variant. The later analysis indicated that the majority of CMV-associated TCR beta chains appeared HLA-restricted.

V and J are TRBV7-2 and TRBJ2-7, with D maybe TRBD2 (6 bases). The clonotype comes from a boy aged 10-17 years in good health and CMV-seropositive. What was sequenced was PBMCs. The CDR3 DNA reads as TGTGCCAGCAGCTTATCGGAGGGGTCCTACGAGCAGTACTTC. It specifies CASSLSEGSYEQYF.